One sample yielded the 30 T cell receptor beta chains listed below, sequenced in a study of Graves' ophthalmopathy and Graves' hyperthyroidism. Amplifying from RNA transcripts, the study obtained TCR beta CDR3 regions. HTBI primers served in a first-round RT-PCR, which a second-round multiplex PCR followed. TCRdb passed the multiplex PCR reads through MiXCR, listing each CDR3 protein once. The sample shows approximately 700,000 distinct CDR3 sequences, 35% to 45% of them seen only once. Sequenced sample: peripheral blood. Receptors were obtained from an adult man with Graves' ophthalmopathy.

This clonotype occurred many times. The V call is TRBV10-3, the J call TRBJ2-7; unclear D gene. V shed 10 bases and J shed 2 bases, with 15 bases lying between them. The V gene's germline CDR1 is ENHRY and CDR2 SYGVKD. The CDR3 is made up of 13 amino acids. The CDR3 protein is CATGRSSPYEQYF. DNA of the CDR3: TGTGCCACCGGGCGGAGCTCTCCCTACGAGCAGTACTTC.

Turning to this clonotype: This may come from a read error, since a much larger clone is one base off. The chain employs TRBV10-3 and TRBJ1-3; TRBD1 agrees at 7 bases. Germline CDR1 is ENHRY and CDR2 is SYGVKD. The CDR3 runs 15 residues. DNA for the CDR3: TGTGCCATCAGTGACGGGACAGACTCTGGAAACACCGTATATTTT. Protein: CAISDGTDSGNTVYF.

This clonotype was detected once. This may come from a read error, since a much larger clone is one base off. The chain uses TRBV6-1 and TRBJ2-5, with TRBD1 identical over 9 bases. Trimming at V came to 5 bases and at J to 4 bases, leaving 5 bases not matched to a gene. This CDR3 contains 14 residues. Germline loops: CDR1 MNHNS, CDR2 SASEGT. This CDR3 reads CASSRTGETETQYF. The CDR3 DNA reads TGTGCCAGCAGTCGGACAGGGGAGACAGAGACCCAGTACTTC.

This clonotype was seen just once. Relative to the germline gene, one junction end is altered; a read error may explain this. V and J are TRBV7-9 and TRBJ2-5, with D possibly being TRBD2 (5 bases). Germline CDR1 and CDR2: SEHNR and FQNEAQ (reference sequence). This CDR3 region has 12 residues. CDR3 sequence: CASSFGWETQCF. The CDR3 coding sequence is TGTGCCAGCAGCTTCGGATGGGAGACTCAGTGCTTC.

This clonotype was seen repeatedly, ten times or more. The CDR3 is CASSPGLAGHYEQYF. In DNA, the CDR3 is TGTGCCAGCAGCCCAGGACTAGCGGGCCACTACGAGCAGTACTTC. The chain carries TRBV7-6 and TRBJ2-7; TRBD2 aligns across 11 bases. CDR1 is SGHVS, CDR2 FNYEAQ, per germline. This CDR3 is 15 amino acids long. V was pared by 5 bases and J by 3 bases, with 6 bases of the junction left unmatched.

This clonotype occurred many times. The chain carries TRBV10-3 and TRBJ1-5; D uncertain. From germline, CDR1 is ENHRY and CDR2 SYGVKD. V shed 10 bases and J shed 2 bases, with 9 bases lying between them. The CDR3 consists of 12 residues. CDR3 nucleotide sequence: TGTGCCAGCAAGGACGGCAATCAGCCCCAGCATTTT. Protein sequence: CASKDGNQPQHF.

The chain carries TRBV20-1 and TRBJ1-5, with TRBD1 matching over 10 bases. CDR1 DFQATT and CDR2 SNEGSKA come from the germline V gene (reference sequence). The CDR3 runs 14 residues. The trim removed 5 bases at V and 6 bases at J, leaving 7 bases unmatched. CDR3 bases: TGCAGTGCTTCCGGGACAGGGGACCGTCAGCCCCAGCATTTT. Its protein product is CSASGTGDRQPQHF.

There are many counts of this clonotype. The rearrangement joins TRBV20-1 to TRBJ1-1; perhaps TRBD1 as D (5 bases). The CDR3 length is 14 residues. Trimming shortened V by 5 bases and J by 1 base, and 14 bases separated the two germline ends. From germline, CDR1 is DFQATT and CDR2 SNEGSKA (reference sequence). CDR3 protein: CSAAPGPANTEAFF. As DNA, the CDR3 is TGCAGTGCTGCTCCGGGACCCGCGAACACTGAAGCTTTCTTT.

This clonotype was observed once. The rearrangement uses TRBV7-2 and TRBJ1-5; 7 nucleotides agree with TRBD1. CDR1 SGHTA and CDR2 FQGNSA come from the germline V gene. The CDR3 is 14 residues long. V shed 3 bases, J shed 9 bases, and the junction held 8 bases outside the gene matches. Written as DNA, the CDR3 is TGTGCCAGCAGCTTTGGAGGGGGCGTGGGGCCCCAGCATTTT. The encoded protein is CASSFGGGVGPQHF. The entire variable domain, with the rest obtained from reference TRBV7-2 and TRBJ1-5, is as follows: GAGVSQSPSNKVTEKGKDVELRCDPISGHTALYWYRQSLGQGLEFLIYFQGNSAPDKSGLPSDRFSAERTGGSVSTLTIQRTQQEDSAVYLCASSFGGGVGPQHFGDGTRLSIL.

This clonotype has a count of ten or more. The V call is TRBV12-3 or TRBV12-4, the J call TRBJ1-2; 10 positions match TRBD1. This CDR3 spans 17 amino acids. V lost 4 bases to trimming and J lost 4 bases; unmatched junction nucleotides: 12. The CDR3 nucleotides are TGTGCCAGCAGTTCGCGACAGGGGGCGCGGGTCAGCTATGGCTACACCTTC. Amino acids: CASSSRQGARVSYGYTF.

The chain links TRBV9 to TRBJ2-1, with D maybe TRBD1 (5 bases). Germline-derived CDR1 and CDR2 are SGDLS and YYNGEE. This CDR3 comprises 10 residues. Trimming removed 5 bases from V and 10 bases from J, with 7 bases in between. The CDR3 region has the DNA TGTGCCAGCAGACCAGGGGAGCAGTTCTTC. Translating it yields CASRPGEQFF.

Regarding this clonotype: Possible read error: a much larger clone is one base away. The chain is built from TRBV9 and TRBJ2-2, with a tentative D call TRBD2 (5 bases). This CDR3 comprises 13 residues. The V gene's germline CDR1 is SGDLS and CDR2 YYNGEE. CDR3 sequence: CASSARNTGELLF. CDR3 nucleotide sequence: TGTGCCAGCAGCGCGAGGAACACCGGGGAGCTGCTTTTT. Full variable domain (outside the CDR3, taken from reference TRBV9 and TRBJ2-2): DSGVTQTPKHLITATGQRVTLRCSPRSGDLSVYWYQQSLDQGLQFLIQYYNGEERAKGNILERFSAQQFPDLHSELNLSSLELGDSALYFCASSARNTGELLFGEGSRLTVL.

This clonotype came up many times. The CDR3 region has the DNA TGTGCCAGCAGCTTAGTAACAGGGGAGAGGGACTATGGCTACACCTTC. Translation gives CASSLVTGERDYGYTF. The chain joins TRBV7-2 to TRBJ1-2, with 7 bases fitting TRBD1. The CDR3 has 16 residues. Germline CDR1 reads SGHTA; CDR2 reads FQGNSA. The V gene end was trimmed by 1 base and the J gene end by 3 bases; junction bases not matched to a gene: 8.

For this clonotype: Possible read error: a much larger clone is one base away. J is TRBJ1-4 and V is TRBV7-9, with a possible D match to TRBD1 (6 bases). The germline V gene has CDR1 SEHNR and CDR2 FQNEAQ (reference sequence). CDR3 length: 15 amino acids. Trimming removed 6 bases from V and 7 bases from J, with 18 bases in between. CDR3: CASSSGGLGVEKLFF. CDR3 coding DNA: TGTGCCAGCAGTTCCGGGGGGCTAGGGGTTGAAAAACTGTTTTTT.

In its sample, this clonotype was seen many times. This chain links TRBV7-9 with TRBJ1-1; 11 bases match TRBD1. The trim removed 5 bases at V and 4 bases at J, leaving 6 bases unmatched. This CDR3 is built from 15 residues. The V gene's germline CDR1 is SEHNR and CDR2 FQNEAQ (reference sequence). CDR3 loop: CASSPLGTGGTEAFF. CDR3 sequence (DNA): TGTGCCAGCAGCCCCCTCGGGACAGGGGGCACTGAAGCTTTCTTT. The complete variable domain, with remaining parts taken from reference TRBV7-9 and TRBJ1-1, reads DTGVSQNPRHKITKRGQNVTFRCDPISEHNRLYWYRQTLGQGPEFLTYFQNEAQLEKSRLLSDRFSAERPKGSFSTLEIQRTEQGDSAMYLCASSPLGTGGTEAFFGQGTRLTVV.

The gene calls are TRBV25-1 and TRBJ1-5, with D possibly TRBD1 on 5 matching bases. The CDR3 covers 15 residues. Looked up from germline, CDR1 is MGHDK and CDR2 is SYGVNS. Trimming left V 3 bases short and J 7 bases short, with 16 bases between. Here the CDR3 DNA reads TGTGCCAGCAGTGAGGAGGGACCCTACGAGCAGCCCCAGCATTTT. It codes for CASSEEGPYEQPQHF.

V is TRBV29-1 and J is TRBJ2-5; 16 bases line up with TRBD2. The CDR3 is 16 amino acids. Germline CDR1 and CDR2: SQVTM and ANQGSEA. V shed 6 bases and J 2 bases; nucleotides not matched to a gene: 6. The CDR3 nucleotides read TGCAGCGTGCGACCGGGACTAGCGGGAGGGCAAGAGACCCAGTACTTC. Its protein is CSVRPGLAGGQETQYF.

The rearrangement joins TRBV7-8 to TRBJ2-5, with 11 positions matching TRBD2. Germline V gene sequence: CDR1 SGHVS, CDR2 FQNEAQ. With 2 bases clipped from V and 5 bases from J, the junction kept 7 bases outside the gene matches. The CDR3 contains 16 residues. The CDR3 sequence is CASSLRLAGGRETQYF. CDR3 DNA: TGTGCCAGCAGCTTACGATTAGCGGGGGGGCGGGAGACCCAGTACTTC.

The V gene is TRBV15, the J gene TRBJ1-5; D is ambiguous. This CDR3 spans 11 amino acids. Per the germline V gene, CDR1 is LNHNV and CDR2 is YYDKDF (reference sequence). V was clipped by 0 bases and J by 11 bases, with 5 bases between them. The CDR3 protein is CATSREKTQHF. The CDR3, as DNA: TGTGCCACCAGCAGAGAAAAGACCCAGCATTTT.

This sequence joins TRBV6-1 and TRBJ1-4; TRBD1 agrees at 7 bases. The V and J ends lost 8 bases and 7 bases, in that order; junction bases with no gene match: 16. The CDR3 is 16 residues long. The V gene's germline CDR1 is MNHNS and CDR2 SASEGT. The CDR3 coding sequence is TGTGCCAGCGAGGACAGTACAGGGGATTGGGTTGAAAAACTGTTTTTT. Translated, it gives CASEDSTGDWVEKLFF.

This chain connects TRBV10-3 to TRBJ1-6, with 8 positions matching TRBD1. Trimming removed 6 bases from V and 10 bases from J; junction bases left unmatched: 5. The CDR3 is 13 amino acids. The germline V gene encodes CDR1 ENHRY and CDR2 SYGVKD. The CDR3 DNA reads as TGTGCCATCAGACAGGGGGAGGGCTCACCCCTCCACTTT. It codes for CAIRQGEGSPLHF.

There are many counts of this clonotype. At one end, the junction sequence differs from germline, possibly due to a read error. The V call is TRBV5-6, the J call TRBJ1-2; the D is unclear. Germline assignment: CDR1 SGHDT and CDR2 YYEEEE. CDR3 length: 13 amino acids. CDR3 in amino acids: CASSLSANYGYTF. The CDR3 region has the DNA TGCGCCAGCAGCTTGTCAGCGAACTATGGCTACACCTTC.

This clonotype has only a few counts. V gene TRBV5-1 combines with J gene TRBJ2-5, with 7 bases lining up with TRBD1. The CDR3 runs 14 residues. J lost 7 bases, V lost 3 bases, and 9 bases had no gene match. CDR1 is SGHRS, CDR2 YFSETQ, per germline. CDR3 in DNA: TGCGCCAGCAGCTCCGGGACAGAAGAATTGACCCAGTACTTC. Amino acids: CASSSGTEELTQYF.

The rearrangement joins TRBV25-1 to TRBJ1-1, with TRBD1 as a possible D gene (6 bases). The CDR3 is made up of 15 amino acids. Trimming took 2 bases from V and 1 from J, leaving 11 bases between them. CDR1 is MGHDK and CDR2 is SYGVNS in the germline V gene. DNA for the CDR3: TGTGCCAGCAGTGAAGTCGGCAGGGGGAACACTGAAGCTTTCTTT. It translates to CASSEVGRGNTEAFF.

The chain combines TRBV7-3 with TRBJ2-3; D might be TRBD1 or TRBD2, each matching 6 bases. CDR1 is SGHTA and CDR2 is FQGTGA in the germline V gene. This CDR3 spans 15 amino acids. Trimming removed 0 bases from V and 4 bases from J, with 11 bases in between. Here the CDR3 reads CASSLTPGGADTQYF. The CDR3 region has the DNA TGTGCCAGCAGCTTAACCCCCGGGGGCGCAGATACGCAGTATTTT.

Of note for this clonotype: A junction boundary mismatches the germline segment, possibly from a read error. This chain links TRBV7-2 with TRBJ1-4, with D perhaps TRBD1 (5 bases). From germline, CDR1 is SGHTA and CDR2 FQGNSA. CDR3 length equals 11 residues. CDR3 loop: CASSSPGHFGF. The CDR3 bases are TGTGCCAGCAGCTCCCCCGGACATTTCGGGTTT.

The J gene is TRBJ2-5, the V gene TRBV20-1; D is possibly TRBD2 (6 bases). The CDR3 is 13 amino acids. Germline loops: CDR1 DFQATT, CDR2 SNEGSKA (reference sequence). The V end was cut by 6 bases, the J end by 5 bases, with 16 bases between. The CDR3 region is CSAEKGSGETQYF. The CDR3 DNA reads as TGCAGTGCCGAGAAGGGGAGCGGGGAGACCCAGTACTTC.

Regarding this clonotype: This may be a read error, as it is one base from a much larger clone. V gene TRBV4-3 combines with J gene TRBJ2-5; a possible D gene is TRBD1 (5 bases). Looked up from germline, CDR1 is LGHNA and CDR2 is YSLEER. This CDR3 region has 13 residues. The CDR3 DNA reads TGCGTCAGCAGCCAAGGGGTAGGAGAGACCCAGTACTTC. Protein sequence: CVSSQGVGETQYF.

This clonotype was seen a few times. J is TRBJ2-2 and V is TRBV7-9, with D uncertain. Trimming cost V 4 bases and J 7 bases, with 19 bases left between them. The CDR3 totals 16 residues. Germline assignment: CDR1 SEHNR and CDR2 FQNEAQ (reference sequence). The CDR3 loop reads CASSSVGQFGGGELFF. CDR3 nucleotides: TGTGCCAGCAGCTCAGTAGGCCAATTCGGTGGCGGGGAGCTGTTTTTT.

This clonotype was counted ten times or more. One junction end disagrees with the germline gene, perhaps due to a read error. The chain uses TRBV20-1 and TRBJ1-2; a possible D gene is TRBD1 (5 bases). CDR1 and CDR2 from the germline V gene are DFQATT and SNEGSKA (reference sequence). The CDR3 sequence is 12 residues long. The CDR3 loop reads CSARRGFYGYTF. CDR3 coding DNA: TGCAGCGCTAGAAGGGGCTTCTATGGCTACACCTTC.